These 27 T cell receptor beta chains were all obtained from the same sample, sequenced in a study of blood T cell repertoires in COVID-19. TCRdb keeps only in-frame clones here, not all; method: immunoSEQ multiplex PCR. The table includes roughly 230,000 clones, about nine tenths detected once. The sequenced sample consisted of peripheral blood. The receptors were sampled from a young man with COVID-19, enrolled during active disease.

This clone appeared a single time. This chain links TRBV6-2 or TRBV6-3 with TRBJ1-4; a weak D match, TRBD1 (5 bases). Trimming stripped 4 bases from V and 8 bases from J, with 11 bases between. Germline CDR1 reads MNHEY; CDR2 reads SVGEGT. CDR3 length: 13 residues. The DNA for the CDR3 is TGTGCCAGCAGTTGGCGGGAGGGGGAAAAACTGTTTTTT. Its protein is CASSWREGEKLFF.

This chain joins TRBV6-5 and TRBJ1-4; tentative D call: TRBD1 (6 bases). The V end was cut by 8 bases, the J end by 7 bases, with 17 bases between. Per the germline V gene, CDR1 is MNHEY and CDR2 is SVGAGI. This CDR3 has 14 residues. The CDR3 spells CASGFGGAIEKLFF. The DNA for the CDR3 is TGTGCCAGCGGGTTCGGGGGGGCGATTGAAAAACTGTTTTTT.

The chain employs TRBV10-2 and TRBJ2-5, with D uncertain. Deletions cut 6 bases from V and 3 bases from J, with 5 bases between. The CDR3 totals 11 residues. Germline V lookup: CDR1 WSHSY, CDR2 SAAADI. CDR3 region: CASSAKETQYF. For the CDR3, the DNA is TGCGCCAGCAGCGCTAAAGAGACCCAGTACTTC.

The chain employs TRBV2 and TRBJ1-1; D possibly corresponds to TRBD1 (6 bases). This CDR3 is built from 14 residues. Trimming left V 6 bases short and J 0 bases short, with 11 bases between. Germline assignment: CDR1 SNHLY and CDR2 FYNNEI. CDR3 nucleotide sequence: TGTGCCAGCAGGACACAGGGATTGAACACTGAAGCTTTCTTT. It is translated as CASRTQGLNTEAFF.

The V call is TRBV5-1, the J call TRBJ1-2; TRBD1 might be the D (5 bases). Trimming removed 5 bases at V and 2 bases at J, with 10 bases between. Germline V gene sequence: CDR1 SGHRS, CDR2 YFSETQ. The CDR3 sequence is 13 residues long. CDR3 in DNA: TGCGCCAGCAGGCGGACATCGAACTATGGCTACACCTTC. Its translation: CASRRTSNYGYTF.

The chain joins TRBV27 to TRBJ2-4; 8 positions agree with TRBD1. The CDR3 has 16 amino acids. J lost 5 bases, V lost 4 bases, and 10 bases had no gene match. Germline lookup yields CDR1 MNHEY and CDR2 SMNVEV (reference sequence). CDR3 region: CASSSPGQVIQNIQYF. In DNA, the CDR3 is TGTGCCAGCAGTTCCCCGGGACAGGTCATCCAAAACATTCAGTACTTC.

V and J are TRBV6-1 and TRBJ1-3; 8 bases are a match to TRBD1. CDR3 size: 17 residues. V lost 3 bases and J lost 3; bases outside the gene matches: 10. Germline CDR1 is MNHNS and CDR2 is SASEGT. CDR3 DNA: TGTGCCAGCAGTGAGGACAGGGAATCGCCTGGTGGAAACACCATATATTTT. Amino acid sequence: CASSEDRESPGGNTIYF.

In its sample, this clone was seen once. CDR3 DNA: TGTGCCTGGAGTGTTGGGGGGGCCCCCGATAATTCACCCCTCCACTTT. It is translated as CAWSVGGAPDNSPLHF. The chain joins TRBV30 to TRBJ1-6, with D perhaps matching TRBD1 (6 bases). Trimming left V 0 bases short and J 5 bases short, with 14 bases between. CDR3 length: 16 residues. CDR1 GTSNPN and CDR2 SVGIG come from the germline V gene (reference sequence).

This clone was counted once. The CDR3 reads CASSQLGQGDGNTIYF. CDR3 coding DNA: TGTGCCAGCAGTCAATTGGGACAGGGGGACGGAAACACCATATATTTT. The chain couples TRBV6-6 to TRBJ1-3, with 11 bases lining up with TRBD1. This CDR3 region has 16 residues. Germline lookup yields CDR1 MNHNY and CDR2 SVGAGI (reference sequence). Trimming at V came to 5 bases and at J to 4 bases, leaving 7 bases not matched to a gene.

Here the CDR3 DNA reads TGTGCCAGCAGCCTAGGTCTAGCGGGAGATAGCACAGATACGCAGTATTTT. Translation: CASSLGLAGDSTDTQYF. The rearrangement joins TRBV3-1 (or the pseudogene TRBV3-2) to TRBJ2-3; 10 bases line up with TRBD2. Losses at the gene ends were 4 bases for V and 0 bases for J; bases not matched to a gene: 7. Looked up from germline, CDR1 is LGHDT and CDR2 is YNNKEL (reference sequence). This CDR3 has 17 amino acids.

This sequence joins TRBV7-6 and TRBJ2-1, with 14 bases identical to TRBD2. The CDR3 totals 15 residues. J was trimmed by 7 bases and V by 1 base; bases with no gene match: 0. The germline V gene has CDR1 SGHVS and CDR2 FNYEAQ. Here the CDR3 reads CASSLGTSGGNEQFF. Here the CDR3 DNA reads TGTGCCAGCAGCTTAGGGACTAGCGGGGGGAATGAGCAGTTCTTC.

The chain uses TRBV24-1 and TRBJ2-1; 7 positions match TRBD2. The V segment lost 4 bases and the J segment 2 bases; nucleotides outside the gene matches: 7. CDR3 length: 16 residues. From germline, CDR1 is KGHDR and CDR2 SFDVKD. The CDR3 loop reads CATSDKSGATYNEQFF. The CDR3 DNA is TGTGCCACCAGTGACAAAAGCGGGGCAACCTACAATGAGCAGTTCTTC.

The rearrangement joins TRBV7-9 to TRBJ2-7; the match to TRBD1 covers 8 bases. Germline trimming cut 5 bases from V and 5 bases from J; bases unmatched to any gene: 11. The germline gives CDR1 SEHNR, CDR2 FQNEAQ (reference sequence). CDR3 length: 15 residues. CDR3 in amino acids: CASSPQQGEGDEQYF. In DNA form, the CDR3 reads TGTGCCAGCAGCCCTCAACAGGGGGAAGGCGACGAGCAGTACTTC.

The CDR3 loop is CASSVGSGDYGYTF. The CDR3 coding sequence is TGTGCCAGCAGCGTAGGGTCCGGAGATTATGGCTACACCTTC. The genes are TRBV9 and TRBJ1-2; no definite D call. Deletions cut 0 bases from V and 5 bases from J, with 11 bases between. Per the germline V gene, CDR1 is SGDLS and CDR2 is YYNGEE. This CDR3 has 14 amino acids.

V usage is TRBV5-6 and J usage is TRBJ1-6; 8 positions match TRBD1. The CDR3 sequence is 13 residues long. Per germline, CDR1 SGHDT and CDR2 YYEEEE. The trim removed 6 bases at V and 7 bases at J, leaving 3 bases unmatched. Here the CDR3 reads CASNGQGNSPLHF. Written as DNA, the CDR3 is TGTGCCAGCAACGGACAGGGAAATTCACCCCTCCACTTT.

This chain joins TRBV30 and TRBJ1-5, with D unclear. The CDR3 consists of 14 residues. Trimming stripped 4 bases from V and 3 bases from J, with 13 bases between. CDR1 GTSNPN and CDR2 SVGIG come from the germline V gene (reference sequence). The CDR3, as DNA: TGTGCCTGGACCCCTGGCGGTTACAATCAGCCCCAGCATTTT. Translated: CAWTPGGYNQPQHF. Combining the CDR3 with reference TRBV30 and TRBJ1-5 gives the whole variable domain SQTIHQWPATLVQPVGSPLSLECTVEGTSNPNLYWYRQAAGRGLQLLFYSVGIGQISSEVPQNLSASRPQDRQFILSSKKLLLSDSGFYLCAWTPGGYNQPQHFGDGTRLSIL.

The V gene is TRBV9, the J gene TRBJ1-6, with a weak D call TRBD1 (5 bases). Trimming removed 4 bases from V and 6 bases from J, with 14 bases in between. Germline V gene lookup returns CDR1 SGDLS and CDR2 YYNGEE. The CDR3 has 15 amino acids. This CDR3 reads CASSKSGGGNSPLHF. The CDR3 region has the DNA TGTGCCAGCAGCAAGTCTGGGGGGGGTAATTCACCCCTCCACTTT.

This clone turned up a few times. The chain links TRBV19 to TRBJ1-6; perhaps TRBD1 as D (5 bases). Germline CDR1 is LNHDA and CDR2 is SQIVND (reference sequence). CDR3 size: 14 residues. Trimming shortened V by 3 bases and J by 9 bases, and 12 bases separated the two germline ends. CDR3 residues: CASSMGGSGSPLHF. The CDR3 region has the DNA TGTGCCAGTAGTATGGGGGGAAGTGGTTCACCCCTCCACTTT.

The chain joins TRBV12-5 to TRBJ2-1, with D perhaps TRBD1 (5 bases). The germline V and J ends were trimmed by 2 bases and 5 bases, with 10 bases remaining between them. The germline gives CDR1 LGHNT, CDR2 FRNRAP. This CDR3 spans 14 amino acids. The CDR3 loop is CASGLMGLNNEQFF. The CDR3 DNA reads as TGTGCTAGTGGTTTGATGGGGCTGAACAATGAGCAGTTCTTC.

The CDR3 bases are TGTGCCTGGACCTTCTACCCCGGACAGGGGCGGCCTGAAGCTTTCTTT. This translates into CAWTFYPGQGRPEAFF. This chain uses TRBV30 with TRBJ1-1; 9 bases agree with TRBD1. The length of the CDR3 is 16 residues. V shed 4 bases, J shed 6 bases, and the junction held 15 bases outside the gene matches. Per the germline V gene, CDR1 is GTSNPN and CDR2 is SVGIG (reference sequence).

The rearrangement joins TRBV30 to TRBJ1-4; D perhaps matches TRBD1 (6 bases). V lost 2 bases to trimming and J lost 7 bases, with 14 bases between them. This CDR3 comprises 14 residues. Germline loops: CDR1 GTSNPN, CDR2 SVGIG (reference sequence). The CDR3 loop reads CAWSWNRDREKLFF. The CDR3, as DNA: TGTGCCTGGAGTTGGAACAGGGACCGTGAAAAACTGTTTTTT.

The chain links TRBV11-2 to TRBJ2-1; D call uncertain. Germline CDR1 reads SGHAT; CDR2 reads FQNNGV. V was clipped by 5 bases and J by 5 bases, with 13 bases between them. The CDR3 sequence is 14 residues long. The CDR3 here is CASSTYRDNNEQFF. The CDR3 bases are TGTGCCAGCAGCACTTACAGAGACAACAATGAGCAGTTCTTC.

V and J are TRBV27 and TRBJ2-5; D perhaps matches TRBD2 (5 bases). The CDR3 runs to 13 residues. The V end lost 6 bases, the J end lost 4 bases, and 12 bases lay between the germline ends. Per the germline V gene, CDR1 is MNHEY and CDR2 is SMNVEV (reference sequence). CDR3 sequence (DNA): TGTGCCAGCAGCTCGGGGATCGCAGAGACCCAGTACTTC. This gives the protein CASSSGIAETQYF.

CDR3 in DNA: TGTGCCAGCAGTGATTGGAGGGTCCAATACAATGAGCAGTTCTTC. This gives the protein CASSDWRVQYNEQFF. J is TRBJ2-1 and V is TRBV2; D may be TRBD2 (6 bases). The CDR3 covers 15 residues. In germline, CDR1 is SNHLY, CDR2 FYNNEI. Trimming pared 3 bases from V and 4 bases from J, leaving 13 bases between.

This chain uses TRBV7-9 with TRBJ2-1, with D maybe TRBD2 (5 bases). The germline V gene has CDR1 SEHNR and CDR2 FQNEAQ (reference sequence). The CDR3 has 13 amino acids. Trimming left V 2 bases short and J 8 bases short, with 10 bases between. The CDR3 sequence is CASSLYAGDEQFF. The CDR3 DNA reads as TGTGCCAGCAGCTTATACGCCGGGGATGAGCAGTTCTTC.

The rearrangement uses TRBV7-9 and TRBJ1-2, with 8 bases matching TRBD1. V was clipped by 2 bases and J by 8 bases; unmatched bases: 10. There are 15 residues in the CDR3. CDR1 and CDR2 from the germline V gene are SEHNR and FQNEAQ (reference sequence). DNA for the CDR3: TGTGCCAGCAGCTTATCAAACAGGGGGTGGGGGGGCTACACCTTC. Its translation is CASSLSNRGWGGYTF.

This chain uses TRBV3-1 (or the pseudogene TRBV3-2) with TRBJ2-1, with 9 bases fitting TRBD1. CDR1 is LGHDT, CDR2 YNNKEL, per germline (reference sequence). The CDR3 contains 15 residues. V was pared by 3 bases and J by 8 bases, with 8 bases of the junction left unmatched. This CDR3 reads CASSHRVTGGHEQFF. CDR3 in DNA: TGTGCCAGCAGCCATCGGGTGACAGGGGGACATGAGCAGTTCTTC.